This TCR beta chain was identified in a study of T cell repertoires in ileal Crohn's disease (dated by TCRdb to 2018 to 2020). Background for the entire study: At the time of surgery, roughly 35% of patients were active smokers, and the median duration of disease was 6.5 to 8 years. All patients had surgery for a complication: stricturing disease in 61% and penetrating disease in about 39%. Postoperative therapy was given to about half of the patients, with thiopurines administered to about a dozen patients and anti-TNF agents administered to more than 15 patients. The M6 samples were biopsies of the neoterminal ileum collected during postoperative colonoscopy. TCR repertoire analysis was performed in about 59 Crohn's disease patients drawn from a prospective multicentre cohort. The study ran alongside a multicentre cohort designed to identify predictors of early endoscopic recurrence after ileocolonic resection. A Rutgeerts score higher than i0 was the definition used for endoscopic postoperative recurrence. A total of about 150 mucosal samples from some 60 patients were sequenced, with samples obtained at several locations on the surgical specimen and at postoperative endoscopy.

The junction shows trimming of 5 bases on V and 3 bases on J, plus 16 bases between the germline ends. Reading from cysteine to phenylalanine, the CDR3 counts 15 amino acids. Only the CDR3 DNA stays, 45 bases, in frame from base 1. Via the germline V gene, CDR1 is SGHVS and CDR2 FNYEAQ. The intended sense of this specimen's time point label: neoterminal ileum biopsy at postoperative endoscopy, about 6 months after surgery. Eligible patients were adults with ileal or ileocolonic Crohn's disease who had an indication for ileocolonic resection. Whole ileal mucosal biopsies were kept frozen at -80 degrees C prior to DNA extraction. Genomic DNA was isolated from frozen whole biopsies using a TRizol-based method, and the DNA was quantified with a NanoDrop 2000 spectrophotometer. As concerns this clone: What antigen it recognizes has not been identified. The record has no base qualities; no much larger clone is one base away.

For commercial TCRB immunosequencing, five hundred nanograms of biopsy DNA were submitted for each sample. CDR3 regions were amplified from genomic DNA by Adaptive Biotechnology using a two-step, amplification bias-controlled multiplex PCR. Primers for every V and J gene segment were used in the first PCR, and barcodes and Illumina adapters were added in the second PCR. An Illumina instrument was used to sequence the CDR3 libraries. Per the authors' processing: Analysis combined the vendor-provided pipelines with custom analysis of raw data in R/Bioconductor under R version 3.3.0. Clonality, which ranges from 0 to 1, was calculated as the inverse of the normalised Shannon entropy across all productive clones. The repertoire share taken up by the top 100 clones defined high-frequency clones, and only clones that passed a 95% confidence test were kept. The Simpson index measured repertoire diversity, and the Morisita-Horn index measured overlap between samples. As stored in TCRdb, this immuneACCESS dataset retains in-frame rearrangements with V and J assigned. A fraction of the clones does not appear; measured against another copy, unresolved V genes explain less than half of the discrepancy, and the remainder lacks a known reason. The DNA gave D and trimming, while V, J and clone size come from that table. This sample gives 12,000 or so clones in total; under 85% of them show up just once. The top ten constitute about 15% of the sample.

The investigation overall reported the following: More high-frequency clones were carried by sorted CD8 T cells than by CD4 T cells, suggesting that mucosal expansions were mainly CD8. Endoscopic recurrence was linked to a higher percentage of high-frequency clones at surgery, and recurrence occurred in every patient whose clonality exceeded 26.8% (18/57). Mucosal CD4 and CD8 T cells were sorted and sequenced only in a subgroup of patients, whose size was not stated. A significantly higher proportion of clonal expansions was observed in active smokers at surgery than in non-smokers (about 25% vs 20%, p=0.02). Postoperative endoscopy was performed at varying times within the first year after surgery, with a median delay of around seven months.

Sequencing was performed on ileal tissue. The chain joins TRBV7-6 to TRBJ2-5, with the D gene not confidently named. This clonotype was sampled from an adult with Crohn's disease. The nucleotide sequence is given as TGTGCCAGCAGCCCCACGTCGGCGGCTAAAGAGACCCAGTACTTC. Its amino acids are CASSPTSAAKETQYF.